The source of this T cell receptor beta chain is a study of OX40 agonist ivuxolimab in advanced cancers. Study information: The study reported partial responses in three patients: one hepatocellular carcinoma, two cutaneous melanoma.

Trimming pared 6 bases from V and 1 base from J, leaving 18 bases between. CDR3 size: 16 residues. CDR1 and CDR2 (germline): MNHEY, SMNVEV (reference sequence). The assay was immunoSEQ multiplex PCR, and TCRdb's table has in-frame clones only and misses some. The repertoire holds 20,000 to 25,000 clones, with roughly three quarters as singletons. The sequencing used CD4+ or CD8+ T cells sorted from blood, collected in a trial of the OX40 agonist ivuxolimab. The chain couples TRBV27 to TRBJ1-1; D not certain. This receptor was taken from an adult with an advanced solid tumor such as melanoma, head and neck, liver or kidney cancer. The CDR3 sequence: CASSLKNGLRNTEAFF. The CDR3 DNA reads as TGTGCCAGCAGCTTGAAAAACGGACTAAGGAACACTGAAGCTTTCTTT.